Below are 8 T cell receptor beta chains sequenced from a single sample in a study of post-analysis software for immune sequencing data. Study outcomes and limitations: The study found TRBV5-6, TRBV5-1 and TRBV20-1 among several TRBV segments more frequent in patients than controls.

These receptors have no identified antigens. The library was made from cDNA and included unique molecular identifiers. TCRdb recomputed calls from the PCR reads with MiXCR, one row per CDR3 protein. In the table there are 750,000 to 950,000 distinct CDR3 sequences, under 70% of which are singletons. Sequenced sample: blood. The receptor source for this set is a girl aged 10 to 17 with multiple sclerosis.

The CDR3 bases are TGCGCCAGCAGCCGGGACCCCCAGAACACTGAAGCTTTCTTT. Amino acids: CASSRDPQNTEAFF. The V gene is TRBV4-1, the J gene TRBJ1-1; D may be TRBD1 (5 bases). V lost 4 bases and J lost 1, with 10 bases in between. Germline lookup yields CDR1 MGHRA and CDR2 YSYEKL. CDR3 length: 14 residues.

This clonotype was observed a few times. V is TRBV20-1 and J is TRBJ2-5; the match to TRBD1 covers 11 bases. The J call may not be correct, given that the DNA end is closer to TRBJ2-7. The CDR3 length is 17 residues. Germline V lookup: CDR1 DFQATT, CDR2 SNEGSKA (reference sequence). The CDR3 bases are TGCAGTGCTAGAGATCCCAATGGAGGGACAGGGGGTAACGAGCAGTACTTC. Amino acid sequence: CSARDPNGGTGGNEQYF.

The gene calls are TRBV6-6 and TRBJ1-5; perhaps TRBD1 as D (6 bases). The germline CDR1 and CDR2 sequences are MNHNY and SVGAGI (reference sequence). This CDR3 region has 15 residues. V was trimmed by 5 bases and J by 3 bases, leaving 14 bases between them. CDR3 sequence (DNA): TGTGCCAGCAGTGCCGCGAAGGGGGACAATCAGCCCCAGCATTTT. It is translated as CASSAAKGDNQPQHF.

There are a few counts of this clonotype. The chain is built from TRBV7-2 and TRBJ2-1; TRBD2 matches at 8 bases. The J call is uncertain, as TRBJ2-7 better fits the DNA end. From germline, CDR1 is SGHTA and CDR2 FQGNSA. The CDR3 is 16 residues long. CDR3 residues: CASSAVSGGPYNEQYF. CDR3 DNA: TGTGCCAGCAGTGCCGTAAGCGGGGGCCCTTACAATGAGCAGTACTTC.

This chain connects TRBV4-1 to TRBJ2-1, with TRBD2 matching over 11 bases. V trimming: 0 bases; J trimming: 4 bases; junction bases outside the gene matches: 5. This CDR3 spans 17 amino acids. CDR1 and CDR2 (germline): MGHRA, YSYEKL. CDR3 region: CASSQEKLAGVYNEQFF. In DNA, the CDR3 is TGCGCCAGCAGCCAAGAGAAACTAGCGGGGGTATACAATGAGCAGTTCTTC.

Points on this clonotype: A much bigger clone sits one base away, suggesting this may be a read error. The chain joins TRBV6-5 to TRBJ2-3; D uncertain. Deletions cut 2 bases from V and 6 bases from J, with 15 bases between. CDR3 size: 15 residues. From germline, CDR1 is MNHEY and CDR2 SVGAGI. The CDR3 bases are TGTGCCAGCAGTTACGGTGGGCGCCCGGGTGATACGCAGTATTTT. Amino acid sequence: CASSYGGRPGDTQYF.

This clonotype has a handful of counts. This chain joins TRBV12-3 or TRBV12-4 and TRBJ2-5; D ambiguous. The CDR3 sequence is 12 residues long. Between the trimmed V and J ends, which lost 7 bases and 4 bases, there was a span of 10 bases. The CDR3 DNA reads as TGTGCCAGCAAGGCTCGAAGAGAGACCCAGTACTTC. Protein: CASKARRETQYF.

The chain employs TRBV20-1 and TRBJ2-5; 9 bases fit TRBD2. CDR3 size: 16 residues. Germline trimming cut 4 bases from V and 0 bases from J; bases unmatched to any gene: 9. Per the germline V gene, CDR1 is DFQATT and CDR2 is SNEGSKA (reference sequence). CDR3: CSATPGGGVYQETQYF. The DNA of the CDR3 is TGCAGTGCTACTCCTGGCGGGGGGGTTTACCAAGAGACCCAGTACTTC.